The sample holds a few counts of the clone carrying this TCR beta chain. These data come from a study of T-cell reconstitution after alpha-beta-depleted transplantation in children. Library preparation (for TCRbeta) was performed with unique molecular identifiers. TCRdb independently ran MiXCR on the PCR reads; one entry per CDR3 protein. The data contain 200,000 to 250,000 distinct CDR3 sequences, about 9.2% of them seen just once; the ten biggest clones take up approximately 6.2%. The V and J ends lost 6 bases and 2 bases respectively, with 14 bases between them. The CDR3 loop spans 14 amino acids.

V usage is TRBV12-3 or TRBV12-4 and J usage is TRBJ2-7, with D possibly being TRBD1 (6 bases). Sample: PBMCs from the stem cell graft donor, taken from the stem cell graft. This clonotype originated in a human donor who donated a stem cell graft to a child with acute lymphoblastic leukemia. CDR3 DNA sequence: TGTGCCAGCAGCTCCGACAGGAGTCCCTACGAGCAGTACTTC. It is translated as CASSSDRSPYEQYF.